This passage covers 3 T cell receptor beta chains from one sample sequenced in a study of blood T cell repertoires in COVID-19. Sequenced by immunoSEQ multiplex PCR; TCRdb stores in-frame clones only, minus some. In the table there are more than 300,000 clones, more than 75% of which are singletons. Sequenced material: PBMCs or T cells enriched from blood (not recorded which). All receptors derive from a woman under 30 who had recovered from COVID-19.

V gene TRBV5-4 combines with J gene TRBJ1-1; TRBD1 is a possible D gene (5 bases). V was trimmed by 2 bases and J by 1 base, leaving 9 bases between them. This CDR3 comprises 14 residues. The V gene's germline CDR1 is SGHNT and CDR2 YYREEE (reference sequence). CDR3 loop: CASSFGHTNTEAFF. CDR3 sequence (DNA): TGTGCCAGCAGCTTCGGACATACGAACACTGAAGCTTTCTTT.

CDR3 region: CASSVAGFTEAFF. The CDR3 DNA reads TGTGCCAGCAGCGTAGCGGGGTTCACTGAAGCTTTCTTT. The chain is built from TRBV12-3 or TRBV12-4 and TRBJ1-1; D is unresolved. The CDR3 contains 13 residues. V lost 6 bases and J 4 bases, leaving 12 bases between the germline ends.

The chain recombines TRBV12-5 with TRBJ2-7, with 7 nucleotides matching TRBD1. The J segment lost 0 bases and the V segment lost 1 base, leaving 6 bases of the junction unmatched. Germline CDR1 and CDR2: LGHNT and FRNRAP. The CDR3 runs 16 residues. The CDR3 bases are TGTGCTAGTGGTTTGGCCCTCGGGGACAGCTCCTACGAGCAGTACTTC. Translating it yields CASGLALGDSSYEQYF.